This TCR beta chain is drawn from a study of T cell changes during pregnancy in multiple sclerosis. Sequencing used immunoSEQ multiplex PCR; TCRdb keeps in-frame clones, though not all of them. The profile covers 30,000 to 35,000 clones, with over 75% appearing a single time and over 8.5% taken by the ten largest. CDR3 length equals 17 residues. V lost 4 bases to trimming and J lost 1 base; unmatched junction nucleotides: 13. CDR1 SGHTS and CDR2 YDEGEE come from the germline V gene. The gene calls are TRBV5-8 and TRBJ1-1, with 7 bases aligning to TRBD1. The receptor's source is a female donor with multiple sclerosis, enrolled in a pregnancy study. The sequences come from CD8+ T cells from peripheral blood mononuclear cells, collected before pregnancy. The CDR3 coding sequence is TGTGCCAGCAGCACTCCAGGGGGTAAGAGTTGGAACACTGAAGCTTTCTTT. Translation: CASSTPGGKSWNTEAFF. The full variable domain, its missing parts supplied by reference TRBV5-8 and TRBJ1-1, is EAGVTQSPTHLIKTRGQQATLRCSPISGHTSVYWYQQALGLGLQFLLWYDEGEERNRGNFPPRFSGRQFPNYSSELNVNALELEDSALYLCASSTPGGKSWNTEAFFGQGTRLTVV.